These 16 T cell receptor beta chains were sequenced from one sample in a study of human T cells and chemical hapten exposure. From the RACE reads, TCRdb called clonotypes with MiXCR, one entry per CDR3 protein. The sample consists of approximately 100,000 distinct CDR3 sequences, 11% of them appearing once. Time point given: patch test 1, 2 weeks after DPC sensitization. Regarding treatment: therapeutic diphenylcyclopropenone sensitization with weekly scalp DPC. The sample was whole blood, taken in connection with sensitization to the hapten diphenylcyclopropenone (DPC). The receptors were gathered from a woman between 40 and 50 years old with alopecia areata. Some clones in this sample may be carry-over from other donors' samples.

This chain uses TRBV7-3 with TRBJ2-7; no firm D call. CDR1 SGHTA and CDR2 FQGTGA come from the germline V gene. The germline V and J ends were trimmed by 2 bases and 4 bases, with 15 bases remaining between them. This CDR3 contains 15 residues. The CDR3 region has the DNA TGTGCCAGCAGCTTAGGGATCGGAATTTTGTACGAGCAGTACTTC. Encoded protein: CASSLGIGILYEQYF.

The table lists this clonotype with a few counts. The chain carries TRBV12-3 or TRBV12-4 and TRBJ1-1, with D tentatively TRBD1 (6 bases). The CDR3 covers 15 residues. V shed 5 bases and J shed 5 bases, with 18 bases lying between them. CDR3 sequence (DNA): TGTGCCAGCAGTCCCCGGACAGCCGGGAGTACTGAAGCTTTCTTT. Translation gives CASSPRTAGSTEAFF.

J is TRBJ1-2 and V is TRBV5-4, with D possibly TRBD1 on 5 matching bases. The V gene lost 0 bases and the J gene lost 0 bases, with 12 bases spanning the gap. The CDR3 contains 16 residues. CDR1 and CDR2 from the germline V gene are SGHNT and YYREEE (reference sequence). CDR3 bases: TGTGCCAGCAGCTTGGCTGTGGGGGAAACTAACTATGGCTACACCTTC. Translation gives CASSLAVGETNYGYTF. The whole variable domain, filled in from reference TRBV5-4 and TRBJ1-2, reads ETGVTQSPTHLIKTRGQQVTLRCSSQSGHNTVSWYQQALGQGPQFIFQYYREEENGRGNFPPRFSGLQFPNYSSELNVNALELDDSALYLCASSLAVGETNYGYTFGSGTRLTVV.

In its sample, this clonotype was seen a few times. The chain uses TRBV5-5 and TRBJ1-1; TRBD1 agrees at 10 bases. The CDR3 consists of 15 residues. The trim removed 4 bases at V and 4 bases at J, leaving 7 bases unmatched. CDR1 is SGHKS, CDR2 YYEKEE, per germline (reference sequence). CDR3 amino acids: CASSNRDRGGTEAFF. Written as DNA, the CDR3 is TGTGCCAGCAGCAACCGGGACAGGGGAGGCACTGAAGCTTTCTTT.

This clonotype occurred a few times. The V and J genes are TRBV20-1 and TRBJ2-5; D gene ambiguous. The germline gives CDR1 DFQATT, CDR2 SNEGSKA (reference sequence). The CDR3 covers 12 residues. Trimming stripped 5 bases from V and 5 bases from J, with 12 bases between. CDR3 sequence reads: CSARRPGETQYF. CDR3 DNA sequence: TGCAGTGCTCGTCGGCCTGGGGAGACCCAGTACTTC.

This chain uses TRBV7-2 with TRBJ2-3, with TRBD2 as a possible D gene (7 bases). The CDR3 length is 17 residues. Germline CDR1 reads SGHTA; CDR2 reads FQGNSA. Deletions cut 4 bases from V and 2 bases from J, with 19 bases between. CDR3 residues: CASSSQGWRGLTDTQYF. As DNA, the CDR3 is TGTGCCAGCAGCTCACAAGGATGGCGGGGGCTCACAGATACGCAGTATTTT.

The chain recombines TRBV5-1 with TRBJ2-7; 7 bases agree with TRBD1. This CDR3 has 13 amino acids. V was pared by 4 bases and J by 3 bases, with 4 bases of the junction left unmatched. CDR1 is SGHRS and CDR2 is YFSETQ in the germline V gene. The CDR3 sequence is CASSRDRIYEQYF. The DNA of the CDR3 is TGCGCCAGCAGCCGGGACAGAATCTACGAGCAGTACTTC.

In its sample, this clonotype was seen many times. The V gene is TRBV30, the J gene TRBJ2-1, with 8 bases that match TRBD2. The V gene's germline CDR1 is GTSNPN and CDR2 SVGIG (reference sequence). Germline trimming cut 5 bases from V and 1 base from J; bases unmatched to any gene: 4. The CDR3 is 14 residues long. The CDR3 loop reads CAWGGGQSYNEQFF. The DNA for the CDR3 is TGTGCCTGGGGCGGGGGGCAGTCCTACAATGAGCAGTTCTTC.

This clonotype was seen ten or more times. The chain carries TRBV11-2 and TRBJ2-7; 7 nucleotides line up with TRBD1. The CDR3 spans 15 residues. J lost 4 bases, V lost 2 bases, and 8 bases had no gene match. Germline CDR1 and CDR2: SGHAT and FQNNGV. This CDR3 is CASSLSGTEIYEQYF. CDR3 coding DNA: TGTGCCAGCAGCTTATCCGGGACAGAGATTTACGAGCAGTACTTC.

This clonotype was detected many times. CDR3 in DNA: TGTGCCATCAGTGCCACCCCTAGCGGGAGGGATGAGCAGTACTTC. This translates into CAISATPSGRDEQYF. This rearrangement joins TRBV10-3 to TRBJ2-7, with 12 bases matching TRBD2. This CDR3 is 15 amino acids long. The germline V gene encodes CDR1 ENHRY and CDR2 SYGVKD. V was pared by 4 bases and J by 7 bases, with 8 bases of the junction left unmatched.

This clonotype was recorded at least ten times. The chain combines TRBV7-2 with TRBJ2-7, with 7 bases matching TRBD1. Germline V lookup: CDR1 SGHTA, CDR2 FQGNSA. V trimming: 0 bases; J trimming: 6 bases; junction bases outside the gene matches: 17. The CDR3 totals 18 residues. This CDR3 is CASSLAIRQGVFPTEQYF. CDR3 nucleotide sequence: TGTGCCAGCAGCTTAGCGATTAGACAGGGAGTTTTTCCCACCGAGCAGTACTTC.

The V and J genes are TRBV7-2 and TRBJ2-7; 14 positions match TRBD2. The CDR3 extends over 16 amino acids. The V gene end was trimmed by 4 bases and the J gene end by 6 bases; junction bases not matched to a gene: 8. CDR1 and CDR2 (germline): SGHTA, FQGNSA. In DNA form, the CDR3 reads TGTGCCAGCAGCTCCTCCGGGACTAGCGGGAGTCGCGAGCAGTACTTC. Encoded protein: CASSSSGTSGSREQYF.

The rearrangement uses TRBV2 and TRBJ1-4; D is unresolved. The CDR3 spans 15 residues. The germline CDR1 and CDR2 sequences are SNHLY and FYNNEI. The V and J ends lost 7 bases and 8 bases respectively, with 20 bases between them. The CDR3 DNA is TGTGCCAGCATCATGTATGAGGGCCGGAGGGAAAAACTGTTTTTT. It yields the protein CASIMYEGRREKLFF.

Many counts were recorded for this clonotype. A much larger clone differs from this one at a single base, so this may be a read error. This sequence joins TRBV7-9 and TRBJ2-5, with D possibly matching TRBD2 (6 bases). Germline assignment: CDR1 SEHNR and CDR2 FQNEAQ (reference sequence). The CDR3 totals 15 residues. V gave up 1 base and J gave up 1 base, with 10 bases separating them. The CDR3 region is CASSLGPSVQETQYF. The CDR3 DNA follows: TGTGCCAGCAGCTTAGGTCCTAGCGTCCAAGAGACCCAGTACTTC.

The chain joins TRBV29-1 to TRBJ1-1; possible D gene TRBD1, 6 bases. Germline assignment: CDR1 SQVTM and CDR2 ANQGSEA. The CDR3 covers 15 residues. V dropped 5 bases and J dropped 0 bases, with 16 bases sitting between them. Here the CDR3 reads CSVQPLTGMNTEAFF. The CDR3 DNA is TGCAGCGTTCAACCTTTGACAGGCATGAACACTGAAGCTTTCTTT. Variable domain in full (rest from reference TRBV29-1 and TRBJ1-1): SAVISQKPSRDICQRGTSLTIQCQVDSQVTMMFWYRQQPGQSLTLIATANQGSEATYESGFVIDKFPISRPNLTFSTLTVSNMSPEDSSIYLCSVQPLTGMNTEAFFGQGTRLTVV.

The rearrangement joins TRBV20-1 to TRBJ1-6; no firm D call. Germline CDR1 DFQATT, CDR2 SNEGSKA (reference sequence). Trimming removed 6 bases from V and 7 bases from J, with 19 bases in between. The CDR3 totals 15 residues. The CDR3 spells CSAKADRSQNSPLHF. The CDR3 DNA is TGCAGTGCCAAGGCGGATAGGTCCCAAAATTCACCCCTCCACTTT.